This TCR beta chain was found in a study of T cell responses to AZD1222 COVID-19 vaccine (dated by TCRdb to the early 2020s). Turning to the overall study: TCR sequencing was performed for 230 to 250 trial participants, of whom roughly 200 were given two doses of AZD1222 and around 25 were given two doses of MenACWY control vaccine. Trial participants were enrolled by age into 18-55, 56-69 and 70-plus year subgroups, with about 150, 28 and 57 TCR-sequenced participants respectively.

Here is what the overall study found, with its caveats: Nearly half of unique spike-specific TCRs reportedly recognized epitopes outside regions mutated in the B.1.351 and B.1.1.7 variants. CD4 TCRs associated with the vaccine covered the entire spike protein, and the dominant responses were in regions 160-218 and 743-854. Conclusions about previously exposed vaccinees are limited, since just five or six AZD1222 recipients were seropositive for SARS-CoV-2 at baseline. Participants were mostly white British and included more females than males, and it was suggested by the authors that clonal diversity may have been underestimated. In the small 56-69-year group, the increase in depth fell short of significance, most likely because of low power. Because no samples from the day 14 peak response were available, repertoires could be characterized only after the peak T cell response. After two AZD1222 doses, both the breadth and the depth of spike-specific TCRs were significantly higher than at day 0 and than in MenACWY recipients.

This sample's time point label indicates: about 28 days (+/-7) after the second vaccine dose. AZD1222 recipients whose second dose came at about 4 weeks and those whose second dose came at about 12 weeks were combined into one group, since spike-specific TCR depth and breadth did not differ between the two schedules. Vaccinee samples came from UK trials COV001 and COV002, including a single-blind randomized controlled phase 2/3 trial of AZD1222 (ChAdOx1 nCoV-19) in healthy adults. For TCRbeta chain sequencing, PBMC samples were collected from trial participants at day 0 and at day 28 after the second dose. According to the germline V gene, CDR1 reads MNHEY and CDR2 reads SVGAGI. V lost 8 bases and J lost 0 bases, and the count of bases not matched to a germline gene is 10. The cysteine opens and the phenylalanine closes a CDR3 of 15 amino acids. Just the 45-base CDR3 DNA is kept, in frame starting at base 1.

This clone was found a few times. It has no known antigen specificity. Base qualities are not provided; no much larger clone lies one nucleotide away. The CDR3 regions of human TCRbeta chains were analyzed by immunosequencing. The study's processing was this. Repertoire TCRs were matched against a reference library of SARS-CoV-2-specific TCRs generated with the MIRA antigen-specificity platform. Breadth was defined as the fraction of unique TCRs that were SARS-CoV-2-associated. Depth was defined as the fraction of total T cells that were SARS-CoV-2-associated. Using the MIRA data, each spike-specific TCR was assigned both to the spike region to which the TCR was reactive and to a CD4 or CD8 class. Log10-transformed breadth and depth values were compared by one-way ANOVA with Sidak's multiple comparisons tests. TCRdb took over this immuneACCESS table, retaining in-frame rearrangements with V and J assigned. Such tables are incomplete; in checked studies, under half of the missing clones stem from an unresolved V gene, and the remainder is unexplained. V and J calls and clone size come straight from that table; D and trimming were deduced from the DNA. Here the sample has 100,000 to 120,000 clones; approximately 90% occur a single time. In total, the top ten clones hold less than 6.5% of the sample.

This clonotype originated in an adult who received the AZD1222 COVID-19 vaccine. The sequences come from peripheral blood, collected 28 days after the second AZD1222 dose. The receptor chain draws on TRBV6-5 and TRBJ2-7; TRBD1 aligns with 7 central bases. The CDR3 protein sequence reads: CASDPGTANSYEQYF. The DNA is TGTGCCAGCGATCCTGGGACAGCCAACTCCTACGAGCAGTACTTC.